Below, one T cell receptor (beta chain) is given with its context. Germline loops: CDR1 SGHRS, CDR2 YFSETQ. Trimming pared 0 bases from V and 6 bases from J, leaving 13 bases between. The CDR3 consists of 15 residues. The sample is drawn from a study of blood T cell repertoires in COVID-19. Looking at the study overall: Samples came from the United States, Italy and Spain, spanning acute and convalescent COVID-19. Nucleic acid was either cDNA or gDNA, and it came from T cells, B-cell-depleted T cells, or PBMCs.

Authors' analysis steps: Amplifying reference gene primers gave estimates of nucleated cell counts. Here immunoSEQ multiplex PCR was the method, and the copy in TCRdb shows in-frame clones only, minus some. That table gives V, J and clone size, and the DNA gave D and trimming. The sample carries 150,000 to 200,000 clones, approximately 80% recorded once. V is TRBV5-1 and J is TRBJ2-1; D is possibly TRBD2 (7 bases). The specimen sequenced was peripheral blood. The source of this sequence is a woman older than 75 with active or convalescent COVID-19. CDR3 protein: CASSLGPGEGNEQFF. The CDR3 DNA sequence: TGCGCCAGCAGCTTGGGCCCAGGGGAGGGCAATGAGCAGTTCTTC.